Included here is one TCR beta chain sequence, with context. Antigen: not known. These data come from a study of T cells in localized non-small cell lung cancer. Here immunoSEQ multiplex PCR was the method, and the copy in TCRdb shows in-frame clones only, minus some. Altogether around 64,000 clones are present, roughly 79% being singletons, with the ten largest covering around 4.7%. Trimming removed 8 bases from V and 0 bases from J; junction bases left unmatched: 6. This CDR3 comprises 16 residues. Germline CDR1 is SNHLY and CDR2 is FYNNEI. Study-level findings and limits: In adjacent lung appeared a median around 56 of the top 100 tumor clones.

The material was PBMCs, obtained before any cancer treatment. The chain uses TRBV2 and TRBJ2-3, with 12 bases aligning to TRBD1. The source is a man aged 40 to 70 with stage II lung adenocarcinoma. CDR3 bases: TGTGCCAGCGGCCGGGACAGGGGGCTAAGCACAGATACGCAGTATTTT. This gives the protein CASGRDRGLSTDTQYF.